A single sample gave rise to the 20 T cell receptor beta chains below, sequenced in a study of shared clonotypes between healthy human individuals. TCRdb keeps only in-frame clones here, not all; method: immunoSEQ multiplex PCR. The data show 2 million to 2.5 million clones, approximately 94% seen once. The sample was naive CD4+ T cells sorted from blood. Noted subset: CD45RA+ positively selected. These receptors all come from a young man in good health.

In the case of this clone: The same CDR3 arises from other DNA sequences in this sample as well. The CDR3 bases are TGTGCCAGTAGCCGGGACAGGGGCACTGAAGCTTTCTTT. It specifies CASSRDRGTEAFF. The chain has TRBV19 and TRBJ1-1, with TRBD1 matching 10 bases. Trimming removed 6 bases from V and 4 bases from J; junction bases left unmatched: 2. CDR3 length equals 13 residues. From germline, CDR1 is LNHDA and CDR2 SQIVND (reference sequence).

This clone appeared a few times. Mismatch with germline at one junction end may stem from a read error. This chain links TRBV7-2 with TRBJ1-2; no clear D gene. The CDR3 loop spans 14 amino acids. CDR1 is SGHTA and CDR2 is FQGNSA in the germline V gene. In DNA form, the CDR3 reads TGTGCCAGCAGCATAGCCGACCTAGGGCATGGCTACACCTTC. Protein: CASSIADLGHGYTF.

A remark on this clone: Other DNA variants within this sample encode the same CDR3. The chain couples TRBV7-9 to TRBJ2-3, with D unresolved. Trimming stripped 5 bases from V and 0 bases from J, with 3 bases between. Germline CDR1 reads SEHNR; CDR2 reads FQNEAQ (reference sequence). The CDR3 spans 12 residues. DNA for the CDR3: TGTGCCAGCAGCCTTAGCACAGATACGCAGTATTTT. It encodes CASSLSTDTQYF.

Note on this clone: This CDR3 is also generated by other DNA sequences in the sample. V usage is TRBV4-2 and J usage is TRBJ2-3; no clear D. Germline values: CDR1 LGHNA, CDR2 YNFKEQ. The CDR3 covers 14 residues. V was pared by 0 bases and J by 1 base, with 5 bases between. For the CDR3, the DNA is TGTGCCAGCAGCCAAGACCGCGGCACAGATACGCAGTATTTT. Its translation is CASSQDRGTDTQYF.

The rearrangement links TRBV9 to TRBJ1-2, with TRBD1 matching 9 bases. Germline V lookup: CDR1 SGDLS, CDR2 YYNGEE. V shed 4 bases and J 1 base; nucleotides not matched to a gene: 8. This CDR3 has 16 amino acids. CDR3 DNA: TGTGCCAGCAGCTCCTCCGGGACAGGGTTTAACTATGGCTACACCTTC. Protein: CASSSSGTGFNYGYTF.

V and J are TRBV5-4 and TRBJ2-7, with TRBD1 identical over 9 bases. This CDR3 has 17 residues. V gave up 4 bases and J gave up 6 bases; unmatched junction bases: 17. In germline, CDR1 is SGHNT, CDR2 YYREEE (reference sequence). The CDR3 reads CASSPWTGVGLPLEQYF. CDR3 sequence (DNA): TGTGCCAGCAGCCCTTGGACAGGGGTGGGTCTCCCTCTCGAGCAGTACTTC.

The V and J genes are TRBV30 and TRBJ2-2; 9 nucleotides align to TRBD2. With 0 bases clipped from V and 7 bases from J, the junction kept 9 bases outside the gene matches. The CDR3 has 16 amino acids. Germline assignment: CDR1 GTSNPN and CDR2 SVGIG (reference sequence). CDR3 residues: CAWSVRPSGVNGELFF. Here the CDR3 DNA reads TGTGCCTGGAGTGTACGGCCTAGCGGGGTTAACGGGGAGCTGTTTTTT. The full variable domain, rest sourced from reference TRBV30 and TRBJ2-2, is SQTIHQWPATLVQPVGSPLSLECTVEGTSNPNLYWYRQAAGRGLQLLFYSVGIGQISSEVPQNLSASRPQDRQFILSSKKLLLSDSGFYLCAWSVRPSGVNGELFFGEGSRLTVL.

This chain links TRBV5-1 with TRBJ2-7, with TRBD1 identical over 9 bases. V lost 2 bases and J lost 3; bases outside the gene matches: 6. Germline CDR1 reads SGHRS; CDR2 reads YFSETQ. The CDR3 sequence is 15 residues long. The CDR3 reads CASSLRTGEGYEQYF. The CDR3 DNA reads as TGCGCCAGCAGCTTACGGACAGGGGAAGGCTACGAGCAGTACTTC. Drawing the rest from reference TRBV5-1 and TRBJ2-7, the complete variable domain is KAGVTQTPRYLIKTRGQQVTLSCSPISGHRSVSWYQQTPGQGLQFLFEYFSETQRNKGNFPGRFSGRQFSNSRSEMNVSTLELGDSALYLCASSLRTGEGYEQYFGPGTRLTVT.

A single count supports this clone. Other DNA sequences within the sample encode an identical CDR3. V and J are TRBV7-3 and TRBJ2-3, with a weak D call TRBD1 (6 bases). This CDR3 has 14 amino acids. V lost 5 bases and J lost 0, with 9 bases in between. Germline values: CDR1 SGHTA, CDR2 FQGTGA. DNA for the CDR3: TGTGCCAGCAGCCCAGGGGTTAGCACAGATACGCAGTATTTT. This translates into CASSPGVSTDTQYF.

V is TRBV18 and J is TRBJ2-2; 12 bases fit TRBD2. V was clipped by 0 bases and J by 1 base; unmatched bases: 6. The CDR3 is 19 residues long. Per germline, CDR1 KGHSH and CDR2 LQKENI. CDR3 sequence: CASSPPRATSGRNTGELFF. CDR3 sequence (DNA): TGTGCCAGCTCACCACCTCGCGCGACTAGCGGGAGGAACACCGGGGAGCTGTTTTTT.

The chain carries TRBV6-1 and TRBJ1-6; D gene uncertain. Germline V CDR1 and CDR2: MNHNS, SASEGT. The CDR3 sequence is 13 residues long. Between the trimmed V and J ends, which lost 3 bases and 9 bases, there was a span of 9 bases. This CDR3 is CASSEIDTSPLHF. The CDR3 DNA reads TGTGCCAGCAGTGAGATCGATACTTCACCCCTCCACTTT.

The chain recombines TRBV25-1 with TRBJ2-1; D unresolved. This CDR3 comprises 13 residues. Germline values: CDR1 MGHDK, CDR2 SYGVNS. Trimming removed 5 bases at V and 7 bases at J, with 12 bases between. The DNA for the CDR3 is TGTGCCAGCAGTACTCCGGTAGGGAATGAGCAGTTCTTC. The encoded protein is CASSTPVGNEQFF.

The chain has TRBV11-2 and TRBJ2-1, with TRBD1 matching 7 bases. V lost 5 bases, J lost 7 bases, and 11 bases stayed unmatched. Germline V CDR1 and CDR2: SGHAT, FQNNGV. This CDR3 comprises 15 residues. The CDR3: CASSRNRGATNEQFF. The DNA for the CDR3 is TGTGCCAGCAGCCGAAACAGGGGAGCCACAAATGAGCAGTTCTTC.

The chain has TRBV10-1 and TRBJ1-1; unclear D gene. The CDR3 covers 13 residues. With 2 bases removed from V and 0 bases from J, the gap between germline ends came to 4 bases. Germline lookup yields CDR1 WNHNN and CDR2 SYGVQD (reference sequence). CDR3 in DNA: TGCGCCAGCAGTGAGACGATGAACACTGAAGCTTTCTTT. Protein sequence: CASSETMNTEAFF.

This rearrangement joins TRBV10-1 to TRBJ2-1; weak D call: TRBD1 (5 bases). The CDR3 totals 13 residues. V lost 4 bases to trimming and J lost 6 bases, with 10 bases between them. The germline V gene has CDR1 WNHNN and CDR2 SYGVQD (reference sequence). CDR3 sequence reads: CASSGGISNEQFF. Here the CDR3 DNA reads TGCGCCAGCAGTGGGGGCATCAGCAATGAGCAGTTCTTC.

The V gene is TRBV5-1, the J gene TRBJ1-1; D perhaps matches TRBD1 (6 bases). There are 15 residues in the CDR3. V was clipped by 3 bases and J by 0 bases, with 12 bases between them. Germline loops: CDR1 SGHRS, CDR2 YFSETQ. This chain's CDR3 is CASSSAGTLNTEAFF. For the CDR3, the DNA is TGCGCCAGCAGCTCGGCCGGGACACTGAACACTGAAGCTTTCTTT.

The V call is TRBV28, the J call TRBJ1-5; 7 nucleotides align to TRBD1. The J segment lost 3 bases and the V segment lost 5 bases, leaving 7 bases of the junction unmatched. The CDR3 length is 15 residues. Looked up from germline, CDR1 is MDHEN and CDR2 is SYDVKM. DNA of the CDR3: TGTGCCAGCAGTCCCCAGGGGGGGCTCAATCAGCCCCAGCATTTT. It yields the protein CASSPQGGLNQPQHF.

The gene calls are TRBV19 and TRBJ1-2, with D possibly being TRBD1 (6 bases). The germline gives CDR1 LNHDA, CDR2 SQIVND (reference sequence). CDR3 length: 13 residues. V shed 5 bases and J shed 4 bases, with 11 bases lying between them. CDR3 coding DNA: TGTGCCAGTAGTGCCCGGGACACCTATGGCTACACCTTC. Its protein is CASSARDTYGYTF. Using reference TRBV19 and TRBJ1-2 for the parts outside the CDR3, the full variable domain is DGGITQSPKYLFRKEGQNVTLSCEQNLNHDAMYWYRQDPGQGLRLIYYSQIVNDFQKGDIAEGYSVSREKKESFPLTVTSAQKNPTAFYLCASSARDTYGYTFGSGTRLTVV.

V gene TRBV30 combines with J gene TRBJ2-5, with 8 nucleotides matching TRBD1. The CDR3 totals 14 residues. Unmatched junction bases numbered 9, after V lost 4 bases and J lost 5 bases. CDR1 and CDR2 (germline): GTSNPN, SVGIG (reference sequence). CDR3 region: CAWKAQGALETQYF. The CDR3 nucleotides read TGTGCCTGGAAGGCCCAGGGGGCGTTGGAGACCCAGTACTTC.

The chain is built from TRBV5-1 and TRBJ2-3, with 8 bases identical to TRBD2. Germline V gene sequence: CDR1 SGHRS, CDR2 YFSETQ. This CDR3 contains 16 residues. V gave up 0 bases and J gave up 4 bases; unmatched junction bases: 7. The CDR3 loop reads CASSLATSGHPDTQYF. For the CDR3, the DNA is TGCGCCAGCAGCTTGGCTACTAGCGGCCACCCAGATACGCAGTATTTT.